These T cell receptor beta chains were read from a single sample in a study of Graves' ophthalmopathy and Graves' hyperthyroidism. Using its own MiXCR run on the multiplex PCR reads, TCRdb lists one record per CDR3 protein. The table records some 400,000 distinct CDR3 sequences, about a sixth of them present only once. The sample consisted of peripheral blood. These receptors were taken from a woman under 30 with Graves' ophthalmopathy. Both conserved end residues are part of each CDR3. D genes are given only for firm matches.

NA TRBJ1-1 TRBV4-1 CASSQGERPENTEAFF
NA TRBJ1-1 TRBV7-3 CASSLIEHTEAFF
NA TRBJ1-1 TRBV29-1 CSVGAAFF
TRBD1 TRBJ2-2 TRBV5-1 CASSSTGTNTGELFF
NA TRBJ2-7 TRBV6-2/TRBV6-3 CASRFPGASYEQYF
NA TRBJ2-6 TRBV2 CASREGSSGANVLTF
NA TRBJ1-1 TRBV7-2 CANSLEFRDEAFF
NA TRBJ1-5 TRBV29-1 CSVGPPNQPQHF
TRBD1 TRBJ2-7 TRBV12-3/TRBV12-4 CASSPGGSVEGEQYF
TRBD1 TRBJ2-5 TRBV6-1 CASRPTGARGETQYF
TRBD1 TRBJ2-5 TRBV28 CASSLPGDREHGKETQYF
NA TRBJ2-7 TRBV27 CASSFSLAATGNEQYF
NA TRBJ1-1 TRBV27 CASSSQGFTEAFF
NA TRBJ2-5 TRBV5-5 CASSGIGEETQYF
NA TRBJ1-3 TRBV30 CAWIRGGSGNTIYF
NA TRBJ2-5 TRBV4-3 CASSQGWGQQQETQYF
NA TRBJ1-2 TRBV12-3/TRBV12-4 CASSNKGTPSGYTF
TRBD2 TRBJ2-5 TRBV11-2 CASSLGRGGNLETQYF
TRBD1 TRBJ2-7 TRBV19 CASGRTGTSYEQYF